One sample yielded the 25 T cell receptor beta chains listed below, sequenced in a study of cytomegalovirus exposure and HLA in healthy donors. The primer mix had 60 Vbeta and 13 Jbeta primers. Using immunoSEQ multiplex PCR, the repertoire was profiled, and TCRdb retains in-frame clones only, with some absent. This table holds about 70,000 clones, roughly 89% found once. The sample consisted of PBMCs. These receptor sequences come from a woman aged 25-40 years in good health and CMV-seronegative.

The V call is TRBV6-5, the J call TRBJ1-2; 7 nucleotides agree with TRBD1. Germline V gene lookup returns CDR1 MNHEY and CDR2 SVGAGI. CDR3 length: 13 residues. The trim removed 6 bases at V and 4 bases at J, leaving 5 bases unmatched. The CDR3 is CASSRDSPYGYTF. The DNA for the CDR3 is TGTGCCAGCAGCAGGGACAGCCCCTATGGCTACACCTTC.

The chain employs TRBV4-3 and TRBJ1-3, with 7 bases lining up with TRBD1. The germline CDR1 and CDR2 sequences are LGHNA and YSLEER. This CDR3 spans 18 amino acids. V lost 2 bases to trimming and J lost 2 bases; unmatched junction nucleotides: 12. The chain's CDR3 is CASSQSPDRAWTGNTIYF. In DNA, the CDR3 is TGCGCCAGCAGCCAATCCCCCGACAGGGCCTGGACTGGAAACACCATATATTTT.

Of note for this clone: The junction does not match germline at one end; this may be a read error. The chain has TRBV19 and TRBJ1-2; D not certain. Germline CDR1 and CDR2: LNHDA and SQIVND (reference sequence). The CDR3 is 12 residues long. The CDR3 coding sequence is TGTGCCAGTAGTGGCGCTAACTATGGCTACCCCTTC. Translating gives CASSGANYGYPF.

This chain uses TRBV11-3 with TRBJ2-7; 7 bases line up with TRBD2. The trim removed 5 bases at V and 5 bases at J, leaving 6 bases unmatched. The CDR3 length is 13 residues. Germline V gene data show CDR1 as SGHNT and CDR2 as YENEEA. The CDR3 sequence is CASSTGLENEQYF. The CDR3 nucleotides read TGTGCCAGCAGCACTGGACTAGAAAACGAGCAGTACTTC.

The chain links TRBV5-1 to TRBJ2-1; 10 bases fit TRBD2. There are 15 residues in the CDR3. Germline trimming cut 0 bases from V and 6 bases from J; bases unmatched to any gene: 3. The germline CDR1 and CDR2 sequences are SGHRS and YFSETQ. CDR3 loop: CASSLELAGVNEQFF. CDR3 DNA sequence: TGCGCCAGCAGCTTGGAGCTAGCGGGAGTCAATGAGCAGTTCTTC.

The gene calls are TRBV5-1 and TRBJ1-1; 7 bases are a match to TRBD1. CDR3 size: 14 residues. The V gene's germline CDR1 is SGHRS and CDR2 YFSETQ. V was pared by 7 bases and J by 1 base, with 7 bases of the junction left unmatched. CDR3 sequence reads: CASLQGSSNTEAFF. The CDR3 DNA sequence: TGCGCCAGCTTACAGGGGTCCTCGAACACTGAAGCTTTCTTT. The full variable domain, with the rest looked up from reference TRBV5-1 and TRBJ1-1, is KAGVTQTPRYLIKTRGQQVTLSCSPISGHRSVSWYQQTPGQGLQFLFEYFSETQRNKGNFPGRFSGRQFSNSRSEMNVSTLELGDSALYLCASLQGSSNTEAFFGQGTRLTVV.

The chain has TRBV14 and TRBJ1-1, with 7 nucleotides matching TRBD1. The germline gives CDR1 SGHDN, CDR2 FVKESK. This CDR3 contains 16 residues. Losses at the gene ends were 0 bases for V and 8 bases for J; bases not matched to a gene: 12. Here the CDR3 reads CASSQDLRTGGQEAFF. CDR3 bases: TGTGCCAGCAGCCAAGATCTGAGGACAGGTGGGCAAGAAGCTTTCTTT.

This chain connects TRBV30 to TRBJ2-3; 8 positions match TRBD2. J lost 3 bases, V lost 4 bases, and 9 bases had no gene match. Germline CDR1 GTSNPN, CDR2 SVGIG (reference sequence). This CDR3 has 15 amino acids. CDR3: CAWKVQVAGTDTQYF. The CDR3 DNA reads as TGTGCCTGGAAGGTCCAAGTAGCGGGAACAGATACGCAGTATTTT.

V and J are TRBV14 and TRBJ1-6; TRBD1 agrees at 8 bases. The CDR3 loop spans 13 amino acids. Germline V gene data show CDR1 as SGHDN and CDR2 as FVKESK. Germline trimming cut 3 bases from V and 8 bases from J; bases unmatched to any gene: 0. In nucleotides, the CDR3 is TGTGCCAGCAGCCAGACAGGGGATTCACCCCTCCACTTT. It encodes CASSQTGDSPLHF.

The rearrangement links TRBV18 to TRBJ2-7, with 7 bases fitting TRBD2. The CDR3 is made up of 14 amino acids. With V trimmed by 1 base and J by 5 bases, 5 bases remained unmatched. The germline CDR1 and CDR2 sequences are KGHSH and LQKENI. This CDR3 is CASSPRGGVDEQYF. CDR3 sequence (DNA): TGTGCCAGCTCACCACGGGGGGGGGTCGACGAGCAGTACTTC.

The chain has TRBV2 and TRBJ1-2; tentative D call: TRBD1 (6 bases). Germline CDR1 and CDR2: SNHLY and FYNNEI. The CDR3 spans 13 residues. Trimming removed 1 base at V and 8 bases at J, with 11 bases between. The CDR3 DNA reads as TGTGCCAGCAGTGAAGACAGGGAGTGGGGCTACACCTTC. Translated, it gives CASSEDREWGYTF.

This rearrangement joins TRBV28 to TRBJ2-3, with TRBD2 matching 8 bases. Germline V gene data show CDR1 as MDHEN and CDR2 as SYDVKM. Trimming at V came to 4 bases and at J to 5 bases, leaving 17 bases not matched to a gene. The CDR3 has 18 residues. The CDR3 loop reads CASSSSLGGRHSRDTQYF. CDR3 DNA: TGTGCCAGCAGTTCCTCTCTCGGCGGGAGGCACTCTAGAGATACGCAGTATTTT.

J is TRBJ2-2 and V is TRBV19, with TRBD1 as a possible D gene (6 bases). Trimming shortened V by 7 bases and J by 5 bases, and 11 bases separated the two germline ends. The CDR3 spans 13 residues. Germline values: CDR1 LNHDA, CDR2 SQIVND (reference sequence). Here the CDR3 DNA reads TGTGCCAGTAATTACAGGGTTACCGGGGAGCTGTTTTTT. Its protein product is CASNYRVTGELFF. Variable domain in full (rest from reference TRBV19 and TRBJ2-2): DGGITQSPKYLFRKEGQNVTLSCEQNLNHDAMYWYRQDPGQGLRLIYYSQIVNDFQKGDIAEGYSVSREKKESFPLTVTSAQKNPTAFYLCASNYRVTGELFFGEGSRLTVL.

As DNA, the CDR3 is TGTGCCAGCATGCAGGGGCGTCATCAGCCCCAGCATTTT. Translation: CASMQGRHQPQHF. The chain carries TRBV6-5 and TRBJ1-5; perhaps TRBD1 as D (6 bases). The CDR3 length is 13 residues. The V end was cut by 7 bases, the J end by 5 bases, with 12 bases between. Looked up from germline, CDR1 is MNHEY and CDR2 is SVGAGI.

About this clone itself: The sample carries other DNA sequences with the same CDR3. The CDR3 bases are TGTGCCAGCTCAAGGAACCCGGGACAAGGAAACACCGGGGAGCTGTTTTTT. Encoded protein: CASSRNPGQGNTGELFF. The rearrangement joins TRBV27 to TRBJ2-2; a weak D match, TRBD1 (6 bases). CDR1 is MNHEY and CDR2 is SMNVEV in the germline V gene (reference sequence). Trimming removed 8 bases from V and 2 bases from J, with 21 bases in between. The length of the CDR3 is 17 residues.

V gene TRBV7-2 combines with J gene TRBJ1-4; no definite D call. This CDR3 has 15 residues. The germline gives CDR1 SGHTA, CDR2 FQGNSA. With 2 bases removed from V and 3 bases from J, the gap between germline ends came to 10 bases. The CDR3 is CASSLTPGPNEKLFF. The CDR3, as DNA: TGTGCCAGCAGCTTAACGCCAGGCCCTAATGAAAAACTGTTTTTT.

The chain is built from TRBV19 and TRBJ1-1; TRBD1 matches 8 bases. The CDR3 runs 16 residues. Germline V gene lookup returns CDR1 LNHDA and CDR2 SQIVND (reference sequence). With V trimmed by 5 bases and J by 0 bases, 8 bases remained unmatched. The CDR3 region has the DNA TGTGCCAGTAGTCGACAGGGGAGGGGAATGAACACTGAAGCTTTCTTT. Its translation is CASSRQGRGMNTEAFF. Supplemented by reference TRBV19 and TRBJ1-1, the full variable domain reads DGGITQSPKYLFRKEGQNVTLSCEQNLNHDAMYWYRQDPGQGLRLIYYSQIVNDFQKGDIAEGYSVSREKKESFPLTVTSAQKNPTAFYLCASSRQGRGMNTEAFFGQGTRLTVV.

J is TRBJ2-7 and V is TRBV19; 13 bases agree with TRBD2. The germline V gene has CDR1 LNHDA and CDR2 SQIVND (reference sequence). CDR3 length: 13 residues. Trimming removed 5 bases from V and 6 bases from J; junction bases left unmatched: 1. Here the CDR3 DNA reads TGTGCCAGTAGTCGGACTAGCGGGAGCGAGCAGTACTTC. Translating gives CASSRTSGSEQYF. Together with reference TRBV19 and TRBJ2-7, the CDR3 gives the full variable domain: DGGITQSPKYLFRKEGQNVTLSCEQNLNHDAMYWYRQDPGQGLRLIYYSQIVNDFQKGDIAEGYSVSREKKESFPLTVTSAQKNPTAFYLCASSRTSGSEQYFGPGTRLTVT.

In DNA form, the CDR3 reads TGTGCCAGCAGTTTATCGGACCTGCGGGAGGGTCAGTTGCAGTACTTC. It encodes CASSLSDLREGQLQYF. The chain uses TRBV27 and TRBJ2-7; 9 bases are shared with TRBD2. The germline gives CDR1 MNHEY, CDR2 SMNVEV (reference sequence). V shed 0 bases and J 9 bases; nucleotides not matched to a gene: 12. The CDR3 length is 16 residues.

The genes are TRBV4-2 and TRBJ2-5; D is uncertain. V lost 0 bases and J lost 7, with 9 bases in between. Germline-derived CDR1 and CDR2 are LGHNA and YNFKEQ. The length of the CDR3 is 13 residues. The DNA of the CDR3 is TGTGCCAGCAGCCAAGAGGCTCGGGTGACCCAGTACTTC. Protein product: CASSQEARVTQYF.

V usage is TRBV6-1 and J usage is TRBJ1-6; TRBD1 matches at 7 bases. V lost 2 bases to trimming and J lost 14 bases; unmatched junction nucleotides: 18. The germline gives CDR1 MNHNS, CDR2 SASEGT. This CDR3 is built from 17 residues. The DNA of the CDR3 is TGTGCCAGCAGTGAATTTCCAGCCCAGGGGGGCGTTGTCTCCCTCCACTTT. It codes for CASSEFPAQGGVVSLHF.

The rearrangement links TRBV2 to TRBJ2-3; no clear D gene. CDR3 size: 12 residues. V shed 6 bases and J shed 6 bases, with 10 bases lying between them. CDR1 and CDR2 from the germline V gene are SNHLY and FYNNEI. In nucleotides, the CDR3 is TGTGCCAGCAGCGGTATAGATGATACGCAGTATTTT. This sequence encodes CASSGIDDTQYF.

The chain is built from TRBV11-3 and TRBJ2-7, with D perhaps matching TRBD1 (5 bases). Germline V CDR1 and CDR2: SGHNT, YENEEA. The CDR3 is 15 amino acids. Trimming shortened V by 0 bases and J by 0 bases, and 9 bases separated the two germline ends. CDR3 in amino acids: CASSLEVGHSYEQYF. The CDR3 DNA sequence: TGTGCCAGCAGCTTAGAGGTGGGGCACTCCTACGAGCAGTACTTC.

The chain employs TRBV6-6 and TRBJ2-1, with 14 bases that match TRBD2. V dropped 2 bases and J dropped 8; count of bases not matched to a gene: 2. Germline values: CDR1 MNHNY, CDR2 SVGAGI (reference sequence). CDR3 size: 15 residues. CDR3 in DNA: TGTGCCAGCAGTTACGGGACTAGCGGGAGTTATGAGCAGTTCTTC. The encoded protein is CASSYGTSGSYEQFF.

This clone turned up a few times. J is TRBJ1-4 and V is TRBV7-2; possible D gene TRBD1, 6 bases. V dropped 4 bases and J dropped 0 bases, with 12 bases sitting between them. Germline loops: CDR1 SGHTA, CDR2 FQGNSA. The CDR3 is made up of 16 amino acids. The CDR3 sequence is CASSSGGQTTNEKLFF. CDR3 nucleotide sequence: TGTGCCAGCAGCTCGGGGGGGCAAACAACTAATGAAAAACTGTTTTTT.